This passage covers 4 T cell receptor beta chains from one sample sequenced in a study of T cells in localized non-small cell lung cancer. This table comes from immunoSEQ multiplex PCR, and its TCRdb copy is limited to in-frame clones, with some not included. The data contain around 80,000 clones, around three quarters of them seen just once; the ten biggest clones take up roughly a fifth. Material: PBMCs, obtained before any cancer treatment. Receptor source: a man aged 40 to 70 with stage II squamous cell lung carcinoma.

The rearrangement joins TRBV11-2 to TRBJ2-5, with TRBD1 matching 9 bases. Trimming cost V 5 bases and J 4 bases; bases outside gene matches: 2. Per the germline V gene, CDR1 is SGHAT and CDR2 is FQNNGV. This CDR3 spans 13 amino acids. The CDR3 here is CASSPDRGETQYF. The CDR3 nucleotides read TGTGCCAGCAGCCCGGACAGGGGAGAGACCCAGTACTTC.

This chain connects TRBV5-1 to TRBJ1-6; TRBD1 aligns across 11 bases. Germline values: CDR1 SGHRS, CDR2 YFSETQ. J lost 10 bases, V lost 4 bases, and 7 bases had no gene match. The CDR3 is made up of 15 amino acids. DNA of the CDR3: TGCGCCAGCAGCGACGGACAGGGGGCTCGGTCACCCCTCCACTTT. This sequence encodes CASSDGQGARSPLHF.

This CDR3 is CASSFGVLPVTGELFF. As DNA, the CDR3 is TGTGCCAGCAGCTTCGGGGTTCTACCAGTAACCGGGGAGCTGTTTTTT. The V and J genes are TRBV5-6 and TRBJ2-2; D is possibly TRBD2 (5 bases). Trimming left V 2 bases short and J 5 bases short, with 16 bases between. The CDR3 covers 16 residues. In germline, CDR1 is SGHDT, CDR2 YYEEEE.

This clone has a handful of counts. The chain recombines TRBV5-6 with TRBJ2-7; 8 bases are shared with TRBD1. Germline CDR1 reads SGHDT; CDR2 reads YYEEEE. The CDR3 spans 13 residues. Trimming removed 7 bases from V and 2 bases from J; junction bases left unmatched: 5. The CDR3 protein is CASGQGATYEQYF. The CDR3 DNA reads TGTGCCAGCGGGCAGGGGGCAACCTACGAGCAGTACTTC.